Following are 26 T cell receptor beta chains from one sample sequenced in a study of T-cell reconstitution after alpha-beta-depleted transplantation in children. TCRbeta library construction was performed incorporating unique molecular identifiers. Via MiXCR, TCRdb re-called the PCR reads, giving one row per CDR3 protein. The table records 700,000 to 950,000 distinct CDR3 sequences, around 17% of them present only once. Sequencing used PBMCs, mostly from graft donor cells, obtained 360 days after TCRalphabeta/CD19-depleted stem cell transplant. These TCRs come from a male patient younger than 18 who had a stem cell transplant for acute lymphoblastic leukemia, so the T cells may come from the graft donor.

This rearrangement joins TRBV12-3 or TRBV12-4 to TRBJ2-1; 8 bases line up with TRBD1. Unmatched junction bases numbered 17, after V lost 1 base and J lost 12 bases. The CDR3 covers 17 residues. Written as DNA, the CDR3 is TGTGCCAGCAGTTTAGGGACAGGGCGGAGGGGGCTGGTTGGGCAGTTCTTC. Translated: CASSLGTGRRGLVGQFF.

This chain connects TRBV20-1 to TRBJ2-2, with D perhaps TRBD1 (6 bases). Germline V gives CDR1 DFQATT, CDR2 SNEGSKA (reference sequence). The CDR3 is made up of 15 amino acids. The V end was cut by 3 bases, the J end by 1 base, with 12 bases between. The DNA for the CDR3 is TGCAGTGCTAGCGCGACAGGACAGAACACCGGGGAGCTGTTTTTT. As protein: CSASATGQNTGELFF.

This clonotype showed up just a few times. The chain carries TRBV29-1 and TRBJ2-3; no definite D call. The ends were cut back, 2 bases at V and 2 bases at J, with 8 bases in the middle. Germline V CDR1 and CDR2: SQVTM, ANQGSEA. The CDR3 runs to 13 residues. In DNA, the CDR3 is TGCAGCGTTGAACGTCAGTTCACAGATACGCAGTATTTT. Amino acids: CSVERQFTDTQYF.

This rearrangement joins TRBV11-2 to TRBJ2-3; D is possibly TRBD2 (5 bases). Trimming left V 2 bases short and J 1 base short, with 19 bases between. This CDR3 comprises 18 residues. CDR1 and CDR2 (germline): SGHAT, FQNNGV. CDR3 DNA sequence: TGTGCCAGCAGCTTACGGGGATTGCGCGGACTTCGCACAGATACGCAGTATTTT. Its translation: CASSLRGLRGLRTDTQYF.

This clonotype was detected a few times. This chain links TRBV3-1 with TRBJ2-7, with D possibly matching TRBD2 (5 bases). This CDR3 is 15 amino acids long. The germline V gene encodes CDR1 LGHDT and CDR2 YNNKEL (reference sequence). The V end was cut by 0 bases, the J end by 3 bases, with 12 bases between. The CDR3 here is CASSQERPRGYEQYF. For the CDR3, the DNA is TGTGCCAGCAGCCAAGAGCGGCCACGGGGCTACGAGCAGTACTTC.

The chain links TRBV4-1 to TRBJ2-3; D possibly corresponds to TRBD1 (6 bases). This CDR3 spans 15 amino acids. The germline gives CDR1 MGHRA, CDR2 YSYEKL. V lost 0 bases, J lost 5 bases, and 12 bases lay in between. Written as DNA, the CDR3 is TGCGCCAGCAGCCAAGATATCCAGGGACAAGATACGCAGTATTTT. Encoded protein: CASSQDIQGQDTQYF.

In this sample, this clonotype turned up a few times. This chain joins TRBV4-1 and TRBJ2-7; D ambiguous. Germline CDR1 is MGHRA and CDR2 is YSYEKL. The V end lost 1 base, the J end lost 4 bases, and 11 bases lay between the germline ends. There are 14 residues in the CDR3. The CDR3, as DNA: TGCGCCAGCAGCCAAGTAAACACGATTTACGAGCAGTACTTC. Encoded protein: CASSQVNTIYEQYF.

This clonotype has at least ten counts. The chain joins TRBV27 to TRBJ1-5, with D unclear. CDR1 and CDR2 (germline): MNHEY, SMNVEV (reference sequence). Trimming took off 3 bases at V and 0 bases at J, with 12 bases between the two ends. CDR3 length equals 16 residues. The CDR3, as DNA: TGTGCCAGCAGTTTCGGCGGCAGGTCTAGCAATCAGCCCCAGCATTTT. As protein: CASSFGGRSSNQPQHF.

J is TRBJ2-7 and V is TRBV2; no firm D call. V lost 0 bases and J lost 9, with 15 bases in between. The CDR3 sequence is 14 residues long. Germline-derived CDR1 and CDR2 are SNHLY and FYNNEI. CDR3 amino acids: CASSEAWYPKGQYF. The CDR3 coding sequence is TGTGCCAGCAGTGAAGCGTGGTACCCCAAAGGGCAGTACTTC.

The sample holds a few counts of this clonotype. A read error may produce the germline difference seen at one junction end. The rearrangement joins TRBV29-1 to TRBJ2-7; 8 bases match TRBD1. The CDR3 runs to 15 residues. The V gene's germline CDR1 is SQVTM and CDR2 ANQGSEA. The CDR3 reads CSVCRGQGASCEQYF. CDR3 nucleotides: TGCAGCGTTTGTAGGGGGCAGGGGGCATCCTGCGAGCAGTACTTC.

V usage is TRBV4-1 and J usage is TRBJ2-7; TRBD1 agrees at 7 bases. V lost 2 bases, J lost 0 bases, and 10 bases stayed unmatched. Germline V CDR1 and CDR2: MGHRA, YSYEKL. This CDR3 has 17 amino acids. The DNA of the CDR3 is TGCGCCAGCAGCCAACCACTGACAGGGTCTCGCTCCTACGAGCAGTACTTC. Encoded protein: CASSQPLTGSRSYEQYF.

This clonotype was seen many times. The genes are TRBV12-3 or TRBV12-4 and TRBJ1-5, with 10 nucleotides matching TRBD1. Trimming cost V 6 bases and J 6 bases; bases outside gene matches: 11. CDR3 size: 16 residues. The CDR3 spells CASRPTGGRRFQPQHF. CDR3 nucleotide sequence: TGTGCCAGCAGGCCGACAGGGGGCCGTCGTTTTCAGCCCCAGCATTTT.

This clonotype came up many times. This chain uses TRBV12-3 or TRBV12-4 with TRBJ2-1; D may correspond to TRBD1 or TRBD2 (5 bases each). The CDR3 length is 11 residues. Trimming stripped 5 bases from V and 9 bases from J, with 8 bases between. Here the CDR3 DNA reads TGTGCCAGCAGTCAGAGGGGTGAGCAGTTCTTC. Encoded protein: CASSQRGEQFF.

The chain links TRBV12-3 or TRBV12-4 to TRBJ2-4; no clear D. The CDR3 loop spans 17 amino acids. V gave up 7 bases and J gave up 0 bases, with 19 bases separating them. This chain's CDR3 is CASTPPWAWVAKNIQYF. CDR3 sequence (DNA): TGTGCCAGCACCCCCCCGTGGGCGTGGGTAGCCAAAAACATTCAGTACTTC.

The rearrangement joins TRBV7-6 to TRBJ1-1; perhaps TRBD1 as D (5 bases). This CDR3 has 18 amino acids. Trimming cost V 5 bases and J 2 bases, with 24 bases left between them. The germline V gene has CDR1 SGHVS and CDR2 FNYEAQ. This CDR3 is CASSRFPRGGEVNTEAFF. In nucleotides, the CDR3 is TGTGCCAGCAGCCGATTCCCGAGGGGCGGTGAAGTCAACACTGAAGCTTTCTTT.

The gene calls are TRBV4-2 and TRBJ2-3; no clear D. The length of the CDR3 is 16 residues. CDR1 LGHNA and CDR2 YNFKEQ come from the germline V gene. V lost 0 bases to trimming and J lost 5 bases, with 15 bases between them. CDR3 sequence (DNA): TGTGCCAGCAGCCAAGAATTGGGCCCCGCAAAAGATACGCAGTATTTT. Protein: CASSQELGPAKDTQYF.

The CDR3 region is CASSPMDGTGATDTQYF. Here the CDR3 DNA reads TGTGCCAGCAGCCCGATGGACGGGACAGGCGCCACAGATACGCAGTATTTT. V is TRBV7-2 and J is TRBJ2-3, with 8 nucleotides matching TRBD1. In germline, CDR1 is SGHTA, CDR2 FQGNSA. V shed 5 bases, J shed 2 bases, and the junction held 12 bases outside the gene matches. There are 17 residues in the CDR3.

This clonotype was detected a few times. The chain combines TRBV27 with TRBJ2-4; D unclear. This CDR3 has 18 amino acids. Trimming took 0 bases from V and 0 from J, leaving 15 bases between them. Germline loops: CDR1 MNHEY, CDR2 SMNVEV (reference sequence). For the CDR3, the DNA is TGTGCCAGCAGTTTATCGAGACCCCTTCTCCTAGCCAAAAACATTCAGTACTTC. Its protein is CASSLSRPLLLAKNIQYF.

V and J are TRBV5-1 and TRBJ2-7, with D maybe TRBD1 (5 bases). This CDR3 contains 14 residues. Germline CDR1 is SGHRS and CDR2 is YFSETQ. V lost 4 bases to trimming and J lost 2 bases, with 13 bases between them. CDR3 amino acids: CASSGALGAYEQYF. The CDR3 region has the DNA TGCGCCAGCAGCGGGGCCCTGGGTGCCTACGAGCAGTACTTC.

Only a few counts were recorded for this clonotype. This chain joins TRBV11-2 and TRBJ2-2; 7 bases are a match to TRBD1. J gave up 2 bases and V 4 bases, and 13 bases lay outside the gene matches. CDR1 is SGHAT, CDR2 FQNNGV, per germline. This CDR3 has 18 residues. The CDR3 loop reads CASSSHPATGFNTGELFF. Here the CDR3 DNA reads TGTGCCAGCAGCTCCCATCCTGCGACAGGGTTTAACACCGGGGAGCTGTTTTTT.

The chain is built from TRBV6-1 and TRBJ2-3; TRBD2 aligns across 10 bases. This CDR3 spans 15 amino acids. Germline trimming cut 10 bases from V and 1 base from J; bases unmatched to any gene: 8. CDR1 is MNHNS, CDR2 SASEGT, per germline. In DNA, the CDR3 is TGTGCCACCGGGAAGACTAGCGGGCGCACAGATACGCAGTATTTT. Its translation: CATGKTSGRTDTQYF.

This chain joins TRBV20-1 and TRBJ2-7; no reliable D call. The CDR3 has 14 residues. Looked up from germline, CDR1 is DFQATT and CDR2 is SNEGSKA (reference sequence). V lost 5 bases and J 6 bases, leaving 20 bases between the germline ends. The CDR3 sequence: CSAAVTNGATEQYF. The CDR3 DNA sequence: TGCAGTGCTGCCGTCACTAACGGAGCCACCGAGCAGTACTTC.

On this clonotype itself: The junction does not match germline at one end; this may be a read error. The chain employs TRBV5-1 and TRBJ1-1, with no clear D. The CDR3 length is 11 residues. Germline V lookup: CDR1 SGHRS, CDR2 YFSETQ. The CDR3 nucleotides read TGCGCCTGCAGGCAGAACACTGAAGCTTTCTTT. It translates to CACRQNTEAFF.

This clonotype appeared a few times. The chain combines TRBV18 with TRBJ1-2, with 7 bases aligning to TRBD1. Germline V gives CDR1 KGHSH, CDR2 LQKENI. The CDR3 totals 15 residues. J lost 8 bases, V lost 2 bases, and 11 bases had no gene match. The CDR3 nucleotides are TGTGCCAGCTCACCAGACAGGGCCCTGATTCGGGGCTACACCTTC. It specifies CASSPDRALIRGYTF.

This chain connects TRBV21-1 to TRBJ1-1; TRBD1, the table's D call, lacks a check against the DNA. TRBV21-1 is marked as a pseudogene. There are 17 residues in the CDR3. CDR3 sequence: CASSKEGAGVPNTEAFF. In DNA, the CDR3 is TGTGCCAGCAGCAAAGAGGGAGCAGGGGTGCCGAACACTGAAGCTTTCTTT.

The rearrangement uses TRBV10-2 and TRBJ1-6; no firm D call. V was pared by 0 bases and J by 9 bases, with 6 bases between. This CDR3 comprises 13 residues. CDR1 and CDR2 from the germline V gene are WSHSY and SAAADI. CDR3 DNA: TGCGCCAGCAGTGAGTCAAGGGTTTCACCCCTCCACTTT. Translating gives CASSESRVSPLHF.